This TCR beta chain was captured by sequencing in a study of T cell responses to AZD1222 COVID-19 vaccine. Background on the study: Second-dose schedules of about 4 or about 12 weeks were combined.

The germline V and J ends were trimmed by 4 bases and 2 bases, with 11 bases remaining between them. The CDR3 has 14 amino acids. Germline V gives CDR1 LGHDT, CDR2 YNNKEL (reference sequence). Regarding this clone: What it recognizes is unknown.

Sequencing used immunoSEQ multiplex PCR; TCRdb keeps in-frame clones, though not all of them. This table has roughly 100,000 clones, almost 85% appearing once. Study-wide points: Dominant at 160-218 and 743-854, vaccine-associated CD4 TCRs also spanned spike. Only after the peak T cell response were repertoires sampled. In a largely white British group with more females than males, clonal diversity was possibly underestimated.

The chain uses TRBV3-1 (or the pseudogene TRBV3-2) and TRBJ1-1; no clear D. Sequencing was performed on peripheral blood, taken on day 0 of AZD1222 vaccination. This sequence was found in an adult in good health. CDR3 protein: CASSPAGSNTEAFF. In nucleotides, the CDR3 is TGTGCCAGCAGCCCCGCCGGCAGTAACACTGAAGCTTTCTTT.